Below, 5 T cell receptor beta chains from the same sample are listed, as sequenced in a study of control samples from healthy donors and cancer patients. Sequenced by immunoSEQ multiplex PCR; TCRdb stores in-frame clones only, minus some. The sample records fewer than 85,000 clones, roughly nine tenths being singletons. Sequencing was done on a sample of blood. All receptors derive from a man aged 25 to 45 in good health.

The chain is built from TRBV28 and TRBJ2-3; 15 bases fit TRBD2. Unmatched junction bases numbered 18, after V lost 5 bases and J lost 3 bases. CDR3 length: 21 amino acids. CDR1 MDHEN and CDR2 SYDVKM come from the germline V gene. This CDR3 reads CASSTLGGSGTSGGRTDTQYF. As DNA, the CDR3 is TGTGCCAGCAGTACTCTTGGGGGATCCGGGACTAGCGGGGGGAGAACAGATACGCAGTATTTT.

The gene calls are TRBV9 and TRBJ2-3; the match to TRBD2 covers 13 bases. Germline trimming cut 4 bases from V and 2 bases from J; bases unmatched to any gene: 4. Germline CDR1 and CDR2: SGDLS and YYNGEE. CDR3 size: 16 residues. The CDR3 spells CASSTGTSGDTDTQYF. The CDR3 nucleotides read TGTGCCAGCAGCACCGGGACTAGCGGGGACACAGATACGCAGTATTTT.

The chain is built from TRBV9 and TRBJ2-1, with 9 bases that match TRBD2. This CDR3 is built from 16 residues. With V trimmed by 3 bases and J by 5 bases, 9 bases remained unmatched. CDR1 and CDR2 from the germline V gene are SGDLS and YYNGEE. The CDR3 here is CASSASGDGLDNEQFF. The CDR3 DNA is TGTGCCAGCAGCGCTAGCGGGGATGGTTTAGACAATGAGCAGTTCTTC.

CDR3 DNA sequence: TGTGCCAGCAGTGACTCGACGGATCTACGGGCTCCTATTCTCGATCCTGAGGGCAATCAGCCCCAGCATTTT. Amino acids: CASSDSTDLRAPILDPEGNQPQHF. This chain joins TRBV6-4 and TRBJ1-5, with no clear D. The CDR3 covers 24 residues. In germline, CDR1 is MRHNA, CDR2 SNTAGT. Trimming left V 0 bases short and J 2 bases short, with 35 bases between.

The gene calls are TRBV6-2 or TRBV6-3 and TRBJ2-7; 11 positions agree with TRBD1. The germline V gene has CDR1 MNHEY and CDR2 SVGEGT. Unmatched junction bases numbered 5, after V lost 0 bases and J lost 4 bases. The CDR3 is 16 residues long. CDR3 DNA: TGTGCCAGCAGTTACTCGAAGGGACAGGGGGAGTACGAGCAGTACTTC. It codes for CASSYSKGQGEYEQYF.